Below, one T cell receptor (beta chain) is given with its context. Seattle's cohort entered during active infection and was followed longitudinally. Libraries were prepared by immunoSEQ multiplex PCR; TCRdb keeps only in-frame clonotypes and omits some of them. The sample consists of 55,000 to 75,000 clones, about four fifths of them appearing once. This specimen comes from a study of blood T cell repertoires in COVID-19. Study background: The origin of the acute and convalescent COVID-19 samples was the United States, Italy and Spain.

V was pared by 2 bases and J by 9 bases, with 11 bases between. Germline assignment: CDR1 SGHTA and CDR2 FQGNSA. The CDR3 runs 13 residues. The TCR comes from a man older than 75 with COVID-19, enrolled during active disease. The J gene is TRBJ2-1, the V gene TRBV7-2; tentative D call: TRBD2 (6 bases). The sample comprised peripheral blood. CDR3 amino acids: CASSLSLGGEQFF. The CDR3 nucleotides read TGTGCCAGCAGCTTATCGTTGGGGGGTGAGCAGTTCTTC.